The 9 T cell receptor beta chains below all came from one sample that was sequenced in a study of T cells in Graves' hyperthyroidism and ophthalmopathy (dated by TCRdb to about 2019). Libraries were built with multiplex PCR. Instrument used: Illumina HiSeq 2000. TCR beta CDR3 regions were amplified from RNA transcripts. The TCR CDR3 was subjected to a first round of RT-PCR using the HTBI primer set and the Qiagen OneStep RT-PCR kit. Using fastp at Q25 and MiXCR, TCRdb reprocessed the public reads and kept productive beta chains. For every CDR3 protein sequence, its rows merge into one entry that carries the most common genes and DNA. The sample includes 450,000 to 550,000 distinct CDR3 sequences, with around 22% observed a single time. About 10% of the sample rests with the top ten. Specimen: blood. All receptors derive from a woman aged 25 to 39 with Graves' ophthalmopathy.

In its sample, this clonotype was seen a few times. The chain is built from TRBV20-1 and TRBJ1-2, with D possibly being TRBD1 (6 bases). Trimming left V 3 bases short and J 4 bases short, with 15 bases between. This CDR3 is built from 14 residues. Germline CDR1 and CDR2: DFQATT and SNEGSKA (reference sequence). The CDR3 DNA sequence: TGCAGTGCTAGGCAGGACAGCCGGATCTATGGCTACACCTTC. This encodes CSARQDSRIYGYTF.

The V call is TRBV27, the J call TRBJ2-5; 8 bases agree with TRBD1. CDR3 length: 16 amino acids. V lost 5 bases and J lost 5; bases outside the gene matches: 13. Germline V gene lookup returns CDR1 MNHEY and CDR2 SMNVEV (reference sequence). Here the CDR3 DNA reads TGTGCCAGCAGTCCCTTTCGCAGGGGGCGCCTGGAGACCCAGTACTTC. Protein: CASSPFRRGRLETQYF.

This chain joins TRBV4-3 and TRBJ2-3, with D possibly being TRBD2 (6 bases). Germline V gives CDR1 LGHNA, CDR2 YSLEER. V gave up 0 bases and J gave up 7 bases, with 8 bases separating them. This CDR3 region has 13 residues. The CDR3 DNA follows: TGCGCCAGCAGCCAAGATCGGGAGCATACGCAGTATTTT. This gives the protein CASSQDREHTQYF.

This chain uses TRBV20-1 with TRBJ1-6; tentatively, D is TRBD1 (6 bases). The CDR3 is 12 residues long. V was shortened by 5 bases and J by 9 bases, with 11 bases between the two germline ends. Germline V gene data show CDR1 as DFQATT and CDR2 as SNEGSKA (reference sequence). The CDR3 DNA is TGCAGTGCTTTCCAGGGGACTTCACCCCTCCACTTT. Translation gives CSAFQGTSPLHF.

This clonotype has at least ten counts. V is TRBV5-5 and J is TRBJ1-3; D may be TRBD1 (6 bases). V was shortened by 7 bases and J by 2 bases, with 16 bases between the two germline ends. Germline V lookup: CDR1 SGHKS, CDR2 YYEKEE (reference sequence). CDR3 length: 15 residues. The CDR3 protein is CASDLGGQPGNTIYF. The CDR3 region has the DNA TGTGCCAGCGACCTAGGGGGACAACCTGGAAACACCATATATTTT.

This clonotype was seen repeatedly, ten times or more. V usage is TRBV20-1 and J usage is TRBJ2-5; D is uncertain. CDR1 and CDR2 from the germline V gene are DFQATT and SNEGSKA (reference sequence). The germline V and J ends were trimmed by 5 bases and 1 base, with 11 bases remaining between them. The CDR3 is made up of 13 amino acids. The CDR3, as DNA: TGCAGTGCTGGAAACAGCATCCAAGAGACCCAGTACTTC. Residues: CSAGNSIQETQYF.

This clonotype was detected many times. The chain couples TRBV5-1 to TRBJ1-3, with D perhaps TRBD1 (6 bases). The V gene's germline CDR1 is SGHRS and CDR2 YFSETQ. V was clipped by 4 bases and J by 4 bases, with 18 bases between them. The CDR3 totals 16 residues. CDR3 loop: CASSTSDSASGNTIYF. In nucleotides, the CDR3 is TGCGCCAGCAGCACGTCGGACAGCGCCTCGGGAAACACCATATATTTT.

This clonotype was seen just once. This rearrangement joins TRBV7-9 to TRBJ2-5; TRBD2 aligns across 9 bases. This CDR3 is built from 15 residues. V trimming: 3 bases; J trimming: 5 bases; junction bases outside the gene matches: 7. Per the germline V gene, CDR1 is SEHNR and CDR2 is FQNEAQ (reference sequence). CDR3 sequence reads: CASSLRRGGVETQYF. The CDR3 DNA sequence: TGTGCCAGCAGCTTGAGGCGGGGGGGCGTTGAGACCCAGTACTTC.

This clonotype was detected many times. CDR3 nucleotide sequence: TGTGCCAGCTCACTTGCGGACAGTTTGTGCACCTTC. Amino acids: CASSLADSLCTF. This chain links TRBV18 with TRBJ1-2, with a possible D match to TRBD1 (6 bases). V lost 4 bases and J lost 13, with 16 bases in between. The CDR3 loop spans 12 amino acids. Germline CDR1 KGHSH, CDR2 LQKENI.